This section outlines one TCR beta chain sequence together with its context. The antigen is undetermined. TCRdb analysed the 5' RACE reads with MiXCR anew, one entry per CDR3 protein. The sample lists approximately 260,000 distinct CDR3 sequences, 15% to 20% occurring once. This sample stems from a study of T-cell memory formation after mild COVID-19. Study at large: Largely donor-specific sequence clusters came from two donors.

Germline CDR1 is SGHRS and CDR2 is YFSETQ. V shed 0 bases and J 5 bases; nucleotides not matched to a gene: 2. The CDR3 spans 14 residues. Study outcomes and limitations: Whether second-wave clones peaking at day 37 were SARS-CoV-2 specific went unconfirmed.

The sequence was collected from a man aged 18 to 29 who had mild COVID-19 (a few samples of this study predate the infection). Cell type and time point are not known. This chain connects TRBV5-1 to TRBJ1-1; TRBD1 aligns across 9 bases. The sequenced sample consisted of PBMCs or a T cell subset sorted from them (not recorded which). Here the CDR3 DNA reads TGCGCCAGCAGCTTGGCCGGGACAGGGACTGAAGCTTTCTTT. This encodes CASSLAGTGTEAFF.